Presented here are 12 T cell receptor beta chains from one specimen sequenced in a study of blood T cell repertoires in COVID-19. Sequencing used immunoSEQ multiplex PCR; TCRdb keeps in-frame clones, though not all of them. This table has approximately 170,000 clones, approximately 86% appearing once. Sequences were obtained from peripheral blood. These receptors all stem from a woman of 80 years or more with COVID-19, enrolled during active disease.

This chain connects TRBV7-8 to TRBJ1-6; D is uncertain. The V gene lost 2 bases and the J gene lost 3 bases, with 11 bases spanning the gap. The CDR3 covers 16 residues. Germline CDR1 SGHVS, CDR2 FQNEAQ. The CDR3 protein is CASSLLGSLYNSPLHF. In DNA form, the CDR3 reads TGTGCCAGCAGCTTATTGGGCAGCCTCTATAATTCACCCCTCCACTTT.

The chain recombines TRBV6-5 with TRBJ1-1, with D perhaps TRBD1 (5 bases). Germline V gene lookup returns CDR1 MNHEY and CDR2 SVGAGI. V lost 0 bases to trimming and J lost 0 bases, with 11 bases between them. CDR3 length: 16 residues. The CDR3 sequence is CASSYSSQGLNTEAFF. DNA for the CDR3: TGTGCCAGCAGTTACTCATCTCAGGGCCTGAACACTGAAGCTTTCTTT.

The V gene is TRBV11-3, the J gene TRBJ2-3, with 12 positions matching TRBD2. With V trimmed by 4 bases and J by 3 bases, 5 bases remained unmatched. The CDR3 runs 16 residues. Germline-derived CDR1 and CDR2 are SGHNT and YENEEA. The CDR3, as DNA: TGTGCCAGCAGCTCTAGCGGGGGGGCCGGTACAGATACGCAGTATTTT. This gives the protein CASSSSGGAGTDTQYF.

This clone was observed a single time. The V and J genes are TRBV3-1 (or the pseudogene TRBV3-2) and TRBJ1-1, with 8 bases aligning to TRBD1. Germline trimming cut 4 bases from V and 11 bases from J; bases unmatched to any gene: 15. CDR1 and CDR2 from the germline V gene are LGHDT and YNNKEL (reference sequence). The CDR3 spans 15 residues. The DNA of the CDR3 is TGTGCCAGCAGCCCTCCCTCGGCAGGGGGCGTGGGTGCTTTCTTT. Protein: CASSPPSAGGVGAFF.

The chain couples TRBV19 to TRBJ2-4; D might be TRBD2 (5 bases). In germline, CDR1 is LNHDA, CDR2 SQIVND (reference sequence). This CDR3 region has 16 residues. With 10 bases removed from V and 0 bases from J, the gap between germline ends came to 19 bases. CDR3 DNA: TGTGCCACCTCTTCTGGCGGGTACATAGCCAAAAACATTCAGTACTTC. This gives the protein CATSSGGYIAKNIQYF.

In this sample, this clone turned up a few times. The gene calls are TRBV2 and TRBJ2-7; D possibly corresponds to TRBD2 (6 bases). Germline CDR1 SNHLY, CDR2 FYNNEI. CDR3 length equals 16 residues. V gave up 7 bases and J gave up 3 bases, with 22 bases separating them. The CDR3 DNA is TGTGCCAGCACAGGGACTTACGTTAAAGAGGACTACGAGCAGTACTTC. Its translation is CASTGTYVKEDYEQYF.

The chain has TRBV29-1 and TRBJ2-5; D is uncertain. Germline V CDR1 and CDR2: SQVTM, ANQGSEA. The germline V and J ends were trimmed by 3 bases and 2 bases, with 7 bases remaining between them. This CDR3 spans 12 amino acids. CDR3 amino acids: CSVDYSQETQYF. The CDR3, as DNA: TGCAGCGTTGATTATAGTCAAGAGACCCAGTACTTC.

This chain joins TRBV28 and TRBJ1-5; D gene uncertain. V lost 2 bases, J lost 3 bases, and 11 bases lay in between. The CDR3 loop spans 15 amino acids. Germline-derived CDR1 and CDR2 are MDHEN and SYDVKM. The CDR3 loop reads CASSLGGINNQPQHF. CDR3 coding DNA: TGTGCCAGCAGTTTAGGCGGGATAAACAATCAGCCCCAGCATTTT.

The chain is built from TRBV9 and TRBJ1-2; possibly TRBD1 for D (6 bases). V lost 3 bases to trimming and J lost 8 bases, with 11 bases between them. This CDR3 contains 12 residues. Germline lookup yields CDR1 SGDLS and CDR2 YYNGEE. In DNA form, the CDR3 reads TGTGCCAGCAGCGCTCAGGGGTTCGGCTACACCTTC. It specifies CASSAQGFGYTF. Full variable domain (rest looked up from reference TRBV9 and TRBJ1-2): DSGVTQTPKHLITATGQRVTLRCSPRSGDLSVYWYQQSLDQGLQFLIQYYNGEERAKGNILERFSAQQFPDLHSELNLSSLELGDSALYFCASSAQGFGYTFGSGTRLTVV.

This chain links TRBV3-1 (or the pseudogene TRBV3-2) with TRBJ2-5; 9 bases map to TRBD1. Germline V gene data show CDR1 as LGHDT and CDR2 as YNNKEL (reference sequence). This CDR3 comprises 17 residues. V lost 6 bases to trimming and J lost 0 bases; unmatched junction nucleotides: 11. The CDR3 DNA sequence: TGTGCCAGCAGACCAGGAGAGGGACAGGGCCACCAAGAGACCCAGTACTTC. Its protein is CASRPGEGQGHQETQYF.

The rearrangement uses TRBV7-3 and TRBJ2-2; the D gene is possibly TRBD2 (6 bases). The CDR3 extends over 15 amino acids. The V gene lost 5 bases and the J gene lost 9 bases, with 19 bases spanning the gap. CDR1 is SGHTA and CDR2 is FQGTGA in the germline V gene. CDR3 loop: CASSPEEGSGRELFF. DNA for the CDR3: TGTGCCAGCAGCCCAGAGGAGGGTTCCGGCCGGGAGCTGTTTTTT. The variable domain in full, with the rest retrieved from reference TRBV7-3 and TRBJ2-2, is GAGVSQTPSNKVTEKGKYVELRCDPISGHTALYWYRQSLGQGPEFLIYFQGTGAADDSGLPNDRFFAVRPEGSVSTLKIQRTERGDSAVYLCASSPEEGSGRELFFGEGSRLTVL.

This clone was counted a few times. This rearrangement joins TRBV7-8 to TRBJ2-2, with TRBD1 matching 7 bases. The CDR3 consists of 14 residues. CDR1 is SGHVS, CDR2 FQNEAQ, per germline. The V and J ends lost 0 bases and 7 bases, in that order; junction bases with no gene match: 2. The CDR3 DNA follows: TGTGCCAGCAGCTTAGCGAGGGGGCTCGGGGAGCTGTTTTTT. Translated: CASSLARGLGELFF. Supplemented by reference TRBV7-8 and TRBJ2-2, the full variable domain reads GAGVSQSPRYKVAKRGQDVALRCDPISGHVSLFWYQQALGQGPEFLTYFQNEAQLDKSGLPSDRFFAERPEGSVSTLKIQRTQQEDSAVYLCASSLARGLGELFFGEGSRLTVL.